The present T cell receptor (beta chain) was sequenced within a study of cytomegalovirus exposure and HLA in healthy donors. Clones were read by immunoSEQ multiplex PCR, and TCRdb kept only the in-frame ones, dropping some. The repertoire includes tens of thousands of clones, about 94% of them detected once, and around 1.5% sits in the top ten. The specimen was PBMCs. This TCR was recovered from a man between 18 and 29 years old in good health and CMV-seropositive.

The CDR3 loop is CASSFFQTTTSGEYNEQFF. In DNA, the CDR3 is TGTGCCAGCAGCTTTTTTCAAACTACAACTAGCGGAGAATACAATGAGCAGTTCTTC. This chain joins TRBV7-9 and TRBJ2-1; 8 bases line up with TRBD2. This CDR3 has 19 residues. Germline CDR1 SEHNR, CDR2 FQNEAQ (reference sequence). The ends lost 3 bases at V and 4 bases at J; junction bases unmatched: 17.